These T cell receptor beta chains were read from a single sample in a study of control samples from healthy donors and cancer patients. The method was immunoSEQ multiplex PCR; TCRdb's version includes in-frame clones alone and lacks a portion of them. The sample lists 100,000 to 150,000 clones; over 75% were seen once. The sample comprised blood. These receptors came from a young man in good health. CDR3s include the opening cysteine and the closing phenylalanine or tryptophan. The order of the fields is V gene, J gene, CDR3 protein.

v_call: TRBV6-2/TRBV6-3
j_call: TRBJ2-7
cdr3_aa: CASSTGTVAEQYF

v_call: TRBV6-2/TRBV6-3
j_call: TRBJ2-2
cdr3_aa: CASSSVRLGVNTGELFF

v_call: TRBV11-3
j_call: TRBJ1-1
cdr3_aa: CASSGNSPEAFF

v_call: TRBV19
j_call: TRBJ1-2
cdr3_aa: CASSMSSRGYGYTF

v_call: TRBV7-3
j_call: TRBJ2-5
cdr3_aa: CASSINGHSETQYF

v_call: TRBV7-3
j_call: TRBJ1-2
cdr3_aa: CASNNREEGDYGYTF

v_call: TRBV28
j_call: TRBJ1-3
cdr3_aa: CASSLGQNRGNTIYF

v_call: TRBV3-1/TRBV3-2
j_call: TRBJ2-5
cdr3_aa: CASSQDYLQETQYF

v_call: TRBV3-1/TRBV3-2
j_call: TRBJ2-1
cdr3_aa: CASSQAGAPNNEQFF

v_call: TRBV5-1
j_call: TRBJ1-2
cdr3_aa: CASSTGGPRDGYTF

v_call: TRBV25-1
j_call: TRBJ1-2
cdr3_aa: CASSESGTGIYGYTF